This T cell receptor beta chain was found in a study of blood T cell repertoires in COVID-19. Study at large: Researchers got acute and convalescent COVID-19 samples from the United States, Italy and Spain. In each case, the material was cDNA or gDNA derived from T cells, B-cell-depleted T cells, or PBMCs.

Trimming removed 5 bases at V and 2 bases at J, with 13 bases between. Germline V gives CDR1 LNHDA, CDR2 SQIVND (reference sequence). This CDR3 comprises 15 residues. In the authors' workflow: Researchers report that nucleated cell counts were estimated from reference gene primer amplification. Some clones are missing from TCRdb's copy, which holds only in-frame ones; the method was immunoSEQ multiplex PCR. V and J calls and clone size are copied from that table; D and trimming were computed from the DNA. The sample records under 250,000 clones, around 86% being singletons. The receptor was isolated from a man between 60 and 75 years old who had recovered from COVID-19. This sequence joins TRBV19 and TRBJ1-5, with D maybe TRBD1 (6 bases). Source material: peripheral blood. The CDR3 DNA follows: TGTGCCAGTAGTTCACAGGGTCGGGGCAATCAGCCCCAGCATTTT. Translation: CASSSQGRGNQPQHF.